What follows are 14 T cell receptor beta chains derived from one specimen sequenced in a study of identical twins. Each CDR3 protein is one row after TCRdb ran MiXCR on the 5' RACE reads. The repertoire includes a few hundred thousand distinct CDR3 sequences, roughly 8% of them detected once, and 3% sits in the top ten. These records were also assigned to another study, of yellow fever vaccine responses in identical twins.

The sequenced material came from CD8+ T cells sorted from blood. The receptors stem from a woman aged 18-29 years in good health.

This clonotype has a handful of counts. The chain recombines TRBV29-1 with TRBJ2-2; TRBD2 matches 11 bases. Germline V gene sequence: CDR1 SQVTM, CDR2 ANQGSEA. After removal of 3 bases from V and 7 bases from J, the junction contained 10 bases not matched to a gene. The CDR3 spans 16 residues. CDR3 protein: CSVEKFSGRENGELFF. Here the CDR3 DNA reads TGCAGCGTTGAGAAATTTAGCGGGAGGGAGAACGGGGAGCTGTTTTTT.

This clonotype was recorded at least ten times. The V and J genes are TRBV7-8 and TRBJ2-7, with 7 bases that match TRBD2. Unmatched junction bases numbered 4, after V lost 3 bases and J lost 2 bases. From germline, CDR1 is SGHVS and CDR2 FQNEAQ. The CDR3 length is 14 residues. For the CDR3, the DNA is TGTGCCAGCAGCTTCCGGGACTATGCCTACGAGCAGTACTTC. Translated: CASSFRDYAYEQYF.

This clonotype has ten or more counts. The V gene is TRBV5-1, the J gene TRBJ2-7; 10 bases line up with TRBD1. V was clipped by 3 bases and J by 2 bases; unmatched bases: 2. The CDR3 totals 14 residues. Per germline, CDR1 SGHRS and CDR2 YFSETQ. CDR3: CASSWGTGAYEQYF. CDR3 DNA: TGCGCCAGCAGCTGGGGGACAGGGGCCTACGAGCAGTACTTC.

The sample holds a few counts of this clonotype. The chain uses TRBV24-1 and TRBJ2-2; the D gene is possibly TRBD2 (6 bases). The CDR3 totals 14 residues. The germline V gene has CDR1 KGHDR and CDR2 SFDVKD. V was trimmed by 4 bases and J by 4 bases, leaving 9 bases between them. CDR3 loop: CATSEAGGTGELFF. Written as DNA, the CDR3 is TGTGCCACCAGTGAGGCCGGGGGCACCGGGGAGCTGTTTTTT.

Many counts were recorded for this clonotype. J is TRBJ2-2 and V is TRBV12-3 or TRBV12-4; the match to TRBD2 covers 11 bases. The CDR3 is made up of 17 amino acids. With V trimmed by 4 bases and J by 1 base, 5 bases remained unmatched. CDR3 residues: CASSSGTSGGNTGELFF. The CDR3 bases are TGTGCCAGCAGTTCGGGGACTAGCGGAGGGAACACCGGGGAGCTGTTTTTT.

This clonotype was picked up many times. V and J are TRBV20-1 and TRBJ1-5; D remains ambiguous. The CDR3 is 13 amino acids. V lost 6 bases and J lost 2, with 11 bases in between. Germline V gene data show CDR1 as DFQATT and CDR2 as SNEGSKA (reference sequence). The CDR3 bases are TGCAGTGCCCTAGGCCAAGGCAATCAGCCCCAGCATTTT. Its protein is CSALGQGNQPQHF.

In this sample, this clonotype turned up many times. The CDR3 DNA reads TGTGCCAGCAGCCAAAGGTTGGGAGCAGAGGGGTCCTACGAGCAGTACTTC. Protein: CASSQRLGAEGSYEQYF. This chain links TRBV3-1 with TRBJ2-7; D is tentatively TRBD1 or TRBD2 (5 bases each). This CDR3 comprises 17 residues. CDR1 is LGHDT and CDR2 is YNNKEL in the germline V gene (reference sequence). V dropped 2 bases and J dropped 1 base, with 18 bases sitting between them.

Many counts were recorded for this clonotype. The V gene is TRBV12-3 or TRBV12-4, the J gene TRBJ2-7, with 10 bases lining up with TRBD2. Trimming cost V 6 bases and J 5 bases; bases outside gene matches: 10. The CDR3 extends over 15 amino acids. This CDR3 is CASRRKSGRVHEQYF. The CDR3 DNA is TGTGCCAGCAGACGAAAAAGCGGGAGGGTCCACGAGCAGTACTTC.

This clonotype was observed a few times. The chain has TRBV9 and TRBJ2-3, with 9 nucleotides matching TRBD1. With 4 bases clipped from V and 0 bases from J, the junction kept 9 bases outside the gene matches. The CDR3 is made up of 17 amino acids. Germline-derived CDR1 and CDR2 are SGDLS and YYNGEE. CDR3 sequence reads: CASSHGTGNPSTDTQYF. In DNA, the CDR3 is TGTGCCAGCAGCCATGGGACAGGGAATCCTAGCACAGATACGCAGTATTTT. The full variable domain, in which reference TRBV9 and TRBJ2-3 provide the parts outside the CDR3, is DSGVTQTPKHLITATGQRVTLRCSPRSGDLSVYWYQQSLDQGLQFLIQYYNGEERAKGNILERFSAQQFPDLHSELNLSSLELGDSALYFCASSHGTGNPSTDTQYFGPGTRLTVL.

The J gene is TRBJ1-2, the V gene TRBV5-1; tentative D call: TRBD1 (6 bases). The CDR3 consists of 14 residues. Germline CDR1 is SGHRS and CDR2 is YFSETQ. The V end lost 4 bases, the J end lost 3 bases, and 13 bases lay between the germline ends. CDR3 DNA: TGCGCCAGCAGCCAGAAACAGGGCGACTATGGCTACACCTTC. Translation gives CASSQKQGDYGYTF.

This clonotype occurred a few times. The chain recombines TRBV14 with TRBJ2-4; weak D call: TRBD1 (5 bases). V lost 1 base to trimming and J lost 2 bases, with 9 bases between them. This CDR3 is 15 amino acids long. The germline CDR1 and CDR2 sequences are SGHDN and FVKESK. CDR3 nucleotides: TGTGCCAGCAGCCAAGTGTCAGGGCCCAAAAACATTCAGTACTTC. Protein sequence: CASSQVSGPKNIQYF. Full variable domain (rest looked up from reference TRBV14 and TRBJ2-4): EAGVTQFPSHSVIEKGQTVTLRCDPISGHDNLYWYRRVMGKEIKFLLHFVKESKQDESGMPNNRFLAERTGGTYSTLKVQPAELEDSGVYFCASSQVSGPKNIQYFGAGTRLSVL.

V usage is TRBV2 and J usage is TRBJ2-3, with 12 bases lining up with TRBD2. The germline gives CDR1 SNHLY, CDR2 FYNNEI. The CDR3 totals 18 residues. V gave up 7 bases and J gave up 2 bases; unmatched junction bases: 13. CDR3 loop: CASILSLAGGPLTDTQYF. In DNA, the CDR3 is TGTGCCAGCATCCTGAGCCTAGCGGGGGGGCCCCTCACAGATACGCAGTATTTT.

The chain links TRBV5-1 to TRBJ2-2; D possibly corresponds to TRBD1 (6 bases). Per germline, CDR1 SGHRS and CDR2 YFSETQ. This CDR3 has 13 residues. Trimming took 8 bases from V and 8 from J, leaving 16 bases between them. CDR3 coding DNA: TGCGCCAGTCGACAGGACAGCCTAGGGGAGCTGTTTTTT. It is translated as CASRQDSLGELFF.

This clonotype was observed many times. This sequence joins TRBV4-3 and TRBJ2-7; 9 bases are shared with TRBD2. Germline CDR1 is LGHNA and CDR2 is YSLEER. V lost 0 bases to trimming and J lost 6 bases; unmatched junction nucleotides: 6. The CDR3 covers 15 residues. CDR3 nucleotide sequence: TGCGCCAGCAGCCAAGACGGCCTAGCGGGAATCGAGCAGTACTTC. This gives the protein CASSQDGLAGIEQYF.